This T cell receptor (beta chain) was identified during a study of post-analysis software for immune sequencing data. Built from TCR beta cDNA, the libraries had unique molecular identifiers in them. Roughly 490,000 cDNA molecules came from roughly 1 to 10 million T cells. MiXCR, run by TCRdb on the PCR reads, gives a single entry per CDR3 protein. The data hold roughly 730,000 distinct CDR3 sequences, with roughly 27% observed a single time. CDR1 and CDR2 (germline): MNHEY, SMNVEV (reference sequence). The length of the CDR3 is 16 residues. Trimming removed 5 bases at V and 4 bases at J, with 20 bases between. The study, taken as a whole, reports: There were about five TRBV segments more frequent in patients than controls, and TRBV5-6, TRBV5-1 and TRBV20-1 were among them. By F measure, strong co-clustering occurred among samples prepared in the same batch. People with multiple sclerosis had a significantly lower normalized Chao1 diversity than controls did.

Comment on this clonotype: Its specificity is unknown.

This receptor was taken from a girl aged 10-17 years with multiple sclerosis. The sequenced sample consisted of blood. The genes are TRBV27 and TRBJ1-1; D not resolved. The CDR3 loop is CASSPGRGSEVTEAFF. DNA for the CDR3: TGTGCCAGCAGTCCAGGACGAGGGTCTGAAGTCACTGAAGCTTTCTTT.